These 25 T cell receptor beta chains came from one sample sequenced in a study of beta chain features in type 1 diabetes. Expressed TCRB transcripts were sequenced after all isolated RNA was converted to cDNA. Repertoires were generated with immunoSEQ multiplex PCR, while TCRdb's copy carries only in-frame clones and drops some. The data show some 160,000 clones, around 8% seen once. Study-level points and caveats: When Type 1 diabetes patients were examined, their TCRB CDR3s proved moderately but significantly shorter in all four CD4+ subsets.

Their antigen targets remain unknown. Material for sequencing was central memory CD4+ T cells from blood. The receptors shown here come from a woman between 18 and 30 years old with type 1 diabetes.

The CDR3 is CASSLLIGYEQYF. The CDR3 coding sequence is TGTGCCAGCAGCTTACTCATCGGTTACGAGCAGTACTTC. The V call is TRBV7-9, the J call TRBJ2-7; D unresolved. Germline CDR1 SEHNR, CDR2 FQNEAQ (reference sequence). The CDR3 sequence is 13 residues long. The V end was cut by 2 bases, the J end by 4 bases, with 9 bases between. Variable domain in full (rest from reference TRBV7-9 and TRBJ2-7): DTGVSQNPRHKITKRGQNVTFRCDPISEHNRLYWYRQTLGQGPEFLTYFQNEAQLEKSRLLSDRFSAERPKGSFSTLEIQRTEQGDSAMYLCASSLLIGYEQYFGPGTRLTVT.

This clone was picked up many times. This rearrangement joins TRBV10-3 to TRBJ2-7; unclear D gene. The CDR3 is made up of 12 amino acids. Trimming shortened V by 3 bases and J by 1 base, and 4 bases separated the two germline ends. Germline loops: CDR1 ENHRY, CDR2 SYGVKD. CDR3 sequence reads: CAISDRSYEQYF. CDR3 in DNA: TGTGCCATCAGTGACAGGTCCTACGAGCAGTACTTC.

About this clone: An end of the junction does not agree with germline; a read error may underlie this. The chain links TRBV7-7 to TRBJ2-3, with 7 bases aligning to TRBD1. The CDR3 runs to 15 residues. CDR1 SSHAT and CDR2 FNYEAQ come from the germline V gene (reference sequence). DNA of the CDR3: TGTGCTAGCAGCTTAACGGGACAGTCCACAGATACGCAGTATTTT. Amino acids: CASSLTGQSTDTQYF.

This chain connects TRBV7-9 to TRBJ2-6, with no clear D. In germline, CDR1 is SEHNR, CDR2 FQNEAQ (reference sequence). This CDR3 has 15 residues. V was shortened by 6 bases and J by 0 bases, with 9 bases between the two germline ends. CDR3 DNA sequence: TGTGCCAGCAGGTCCGGAGCCTCTGGGGCCAACGTCCTGACTTTC. It encodes CASRSGASGANVLTF.

This clone was found a few times. The V and J genes are TRBV20-1 and TRBJ1-1, with D unclear. The V gene's germline CDR1 is DFQATT and CDR2 SNEGSKA (reference sequence). The CDR3 is 11 amino acids. V gave up 1 base and J gave up 8 bases, with 8 bases separating them. CDR3 sequence: CSARAVREAFF. CDR3 sequence (DNA): TGCAGTGCTAGAGCGGTCAGGGAAGCTTTCTTT.

This clone turned up a few times. The V gene is TRBV6-1, the J gene TRBJ2-1; TRBD1 agrees at 7 bases. CDR3 size: 11 residues. Germline-derived CDR1 and CDR2 are MNHNS and SASEGT. Losses at the gene ends were 11 bases for V and 9 bases for J; bases not matched to a gene: 7. The CDR3 loop is CAVRGLSEQFF. As DNA, the CDR3 is TGTGCCGTAAGGGGGCTGTCTGAGCAGTTCTTC.

This clone was recorded a few times. The chain joins TRBV7-3 to TRBJ2-7; D is possibly TRBD2 (5 bases). Trimming took off 2 bases at V and 3 bases at J, with 8 bases between the two ends. The CDR3 totals 13 residues. CDR1 is SGHTA, CDR2 FQGTGA, per germline. The CDR3 sequence is CASSLEGNYEQYF. CDR3 sequence (DNA): TGTGCCAGCAGCTTAGAGGGAAACTACGAGCAGTACTTC. Complete variable domain (other parts from reference TRBV7-3 and TRBJ2-7): GAGVSQTPSNKVTEKGKYVELRCDPISGHTALYWYRQSLGQGPEFLIYFQGTGAADDSGLPNDRFFAVRPEGSVSTLKIQRTERGDSAVYLCASSLEGNYEQYFGPGTRLTVT.

CDR3 bases: TGTGCCAGCAGTTTTAGAGGGACTAATGGGGCCATAAATGAGCAGTTCTTC. This encodes CASSFRGTNGAINEQFF. The chain combines TRBV7-9 with TRBJ2-1; TRBD2 agrees at 7 bases. CDR3 length: 17 amino acids. CDR1 is SEHNR, CDR2 FQNEAQ, per germline (reference sequence). Unmatched junction bases numbered 18, after V lost 6 bases and J lost 7 bases. Together with reference TRBV7-9 and TRBJ2-1, the CDR3 gives the full variable domain: DTGVSQNPRHKITKRGQNVTFRCDPISEHNRLYWYRQTLGQGPEFLTYFQNEAQLEKSRLLSDRFSAERPKGSFSTLEIQRTEQGDSAMYLCASSFRGTNGAINEQFFGPGTRLTVL.

The chain has TRBV29-1 and TRBJ1-1; a weak D match, TRBD1 (5 bases). Germline V gene lookup returns CDR1 SQVTM and CDR2 ANQGSEA. V dropped 4 bases and J dropped 5 bases, with 17 bases sitting between them. The CDR3 contains 14 residues. CDR3: CSVVLQGRVTEAFF. The CDR3 DNA reads as TGCAGCGTTGTACTCCAGGGTCGTGTAACTGAAGCTTTCTTT.

In this sample, this clone turned up a few times. This chain uses TRBV7-9 with TRBJ2-1; maybe TRBD2 (7 bases). Trimming took off 5 bases at V and 6 bases at J, with 23 bases between the two ends. The CDR3 loop spans 17 amino acids. Per germline, CDR1 SEHNR and CDR2 FQNEAQ (reference sequence). CDR3 in DNA: TGTGCCAGCAGCCCGAATGATCCGCGGGGGCCAACCAATGAGCAGTTCTTC. It codes for CASSPNDPRGPTNEQFF.

V usage is TRBV4-1 and J usage is TRBJ2-6; possible D gene TRBD1, 5 bases. Trimming left V 0 bases short and J 4 bases short, with 13 bases between. Per the germline V gene, CDR1 is MGHRA and CDR2 is YSYEKL. The CDR3 loop spans 17 amino acids. The CDR3 loop is CASSQEVGGAGANVLTF. The CDR3 nucleotides read TGCGCCAGCAGCCAAGAGGTCGGTGGGGCGGGGGCCAACGTCCTGACTTTC.

The chain recombines TRBV6-6 with TRBJ2-2; tentatively, D is TRBD1 (6 bases). The V gene lost 6 bases and the J gene lost 6 bases, with 11 bases spanning the gap. This CDR3 comprises 13 residues. Germline V gene lookup returns CDR1 MNHNY and CDR2 SVGAGI (reference sequence). The CDR3 nucleotides are TGTGCCAGCAGGGCAGGGGATGCCGGGGAGCTGTTTTTT. Translated: CASRAGDAGELFF.

This clone was counted between two and nine times. The chain carries TRBV30 and TRBJ1-2; perhaps TRBD1 as D (6 bases). Germline V lookup: CDR1 GTSNPN, CDR2 SVGIG (reference sequence). This CDR3 spans 12 amino acids. V was cut by 2 bases and J by 7 bases, with 11 bases left in between. CDR3 protein: CAWSRGGAGYTF. In nucleotides, the CDR3 is TGTGCCTGGAGTCGAGGGGGAGCTGGCTACACCTTC.

This clone was found a few times. This chain links TRBV29-1 with TRBJ2-2, with 12 bases identical to TRBD1. Trimming took 5 bases from V and 7 from J; bases not matched to a gene: 14. Germline V gene data show CDR1 as SQVTM and CDR2 as ANQGSEA. The CDR3 is 17 amino acids. The CDR3: CSVSYWDRGRGGGELFF. The CDR3 DNA follows: TGCAGCGTTTCTTATTGGGACAGGGGGCGCGGAGGCGGGGAGCTGTTTTTT.

This clone was seen a few times. The chain combines TRBV4-1 with TRBJ1-4; D call uncertain. Per germline, CDR1 MGHRA and CDR2 YSYEKL. Trimming took 1 base from V and 7 from J, leaving 10 bases between them. The CDR3 is 14 amino acids. As DNA, the CDR3 is TGCGCCAGCAGCCAAGGCGGTGCTGGTGAAAAACTGTTTTTT. Residues: CASSQGGAGEKLFF.

This clone was counted between two and nine times. The V gene is TRBV7-8, the J gene TRBJ2-4, with 8 bases matching TRBD2. This CDR3 contains 16 residues. Trimming cost V 3 bases and J 6 bases; bases outside gene matches: 10. Germline lookup yields CDR1 SGHVS and CDR2 FQNEAQ. The CDR3 region has the DNA TGTGCCAGCAGCTTGATGGTCGGGACTAGGGGAAACATTCAGTACTTC. Amino acids: CASSLMVGTRGNIQYF.

This clone was detected only a few times. The J gene is TRBJ2-7, the V gene TRBV5-1; TRBD2 aligns across 8 bases. The germline gives CDR1 SGHRS, CDR2 YFSETQ. CDR3 length equals 14 residues. V lost 5 bases to trimming and J lost 0 bases; unmatched junction nucleotides: 4. Here the CDR3 DNA reads TGCGCCAGCAGACCAGGACTAGCCTCCTACGAGCAGTACTTC. Translating gives CASRPGLASYEQYF.

This clone has a single count. V is TRBV27 and J is TRBJ2-3; weak D call: TRBD1 (5 bases). This CDR3 comprises 12 residues. Per the germline V gene, CDR1 is MNHEY and CDR2 is SMNVEV (reference sequence). Trimming took off 5 bases at V and 5 bases at J, with 8 bases between the two ends. The CDR3 DNA reads as TGTGCCAGCAGTGCCCAGGGAGATACGCAGTATTTT. It codes for CASSAQGDTQYF.

The rearrangement links TRBV27 to TRBJ2-5; TRBD2 matches 10 bases. The CDR3 has 18 amino acids. After removal of 0 bases from V and 5 bases from J, the junction contained 12 bases not matched to a gene. Germline V lookup: CDR1 MNHEY, CDR2 SMNVEV (reference sequence). The CDR3 spells CASSLSPYSGRSKETQYF. The CDR3 nucleotides read TGTGCCAGCAGTTTATCGCCGTATAGCGGGAGGTCAAAGGAGACCCAGTACTTC.

Only a few counts were recorded for this clone. The chain carries TRBV14 and TRBJ2-5, with D possibly being TRBD2 (6 bases). Germline CDR1 SGHDN, CDR2 FVKESK. The ends were cut back, 4 bases at V and 2 bases at J, with 8 bases in the middle. The length of the CDR3 is 13 residues. In DNA, the CDR3 is TGTGCCAGCAGCCCAGGGAGGCAAGAGACCCAGTACTTC. Translating gives CASSPGRQETQYF.

The chain joins TRBV29-1 to TRBJ2-3; 8 nucleotides line up with TRBD1. CDR3 length equals 11 residues. With V trimmed by 5 bases and J by 11 bases, 6 bases remained unmatched. The germline V gene has CDR1 SQVTM and CDR2 ANQGSEA. The CDR3 DNA follows: TGCAGCGTTCCGTTCGGGACAGGGCAGTATTTT. Translation: CSVPFGTGQYF.

Notes on this clone: Different DNA sequences within this sample yield the same CDR3. The chain recombines TRBV7-2 with TRBJ2-7; the D gene is possibly TRBD2 (6 bases). The CDR3 spans 15 residues. The germline V gene has CDR1 SGHTA and CDR2 FQGNSA. V shed 3 bases and J shed 3 bases, with 15 bases lying between them. The chain's CDR3 is CASSLGDGGLYEQYF. Here the CDR3 DNA reads TGTGCCAGCAGCTTGGGGGACGGAGGGCTCTACGAGCAGTACTTC.

This clone was observed a handful of times. The rearrangement uses TRBV5-1 and TRBJ2-3, with D maybe TRBD2 (6 bases). The germline CDR1 and CDR2 sequences are SGHRS and YFSETQ. The CDR3 has 13 residues. Deletions cut 7 bases from V and 5 bases from J, with 14 bases between. DNA for the CDR3: TGCGCCAGCGCTTCCCCGGGAGTAGATACGCAGTATTTT. Translation: CASASPGVDTQYF.

This clone has just a few counts. This sequence joins TRBV28 and TRBJ1-5; the D gene is possibly TRBD1 (5 bases). This CDR3 has 13 amino acids. Trimming pared 5 bases from V and 4 bases from J, leaving 9 bases between. CDR1 MDHEN and CDR2 SYDVKM come from the germline V gene. In DNA form, the CDR3 reads TGTGCCAGCAGTCAAGACAGTAATCAGCCCCAGCATTTT. Translated, it gives CASSQDSNQPQHF. The complete variable domain, with remaining parts taken from reference TRBV28 and TRBJ1-5, reads DVKVTQSSRYLVKRTGEKVFLECVQDMDHENMFWYRQDPGLGLRLIYFSYDVKMKEKGDIPEGYSVSREKKERFSLILESASTNQTSMYLCASSQDSNQPQHFGDGTRLSIL.

J is TRBJ2-2 and V is TRBV9, with D possibly matching TRBD2 (5 bases). Deletions cut 0 bases from V and 6 bases from J, with 6 bases between. CDR1 and CDR2 (germline): SGDLS, YYNGEE. This CDR3 has 13 residues. The CDR3 region is CASSVGGPGELFF. CDR3 in DNA: TGTGCCAGCAGCGTAGGAGGGCCCGGGGAGCTGTTTTTT.